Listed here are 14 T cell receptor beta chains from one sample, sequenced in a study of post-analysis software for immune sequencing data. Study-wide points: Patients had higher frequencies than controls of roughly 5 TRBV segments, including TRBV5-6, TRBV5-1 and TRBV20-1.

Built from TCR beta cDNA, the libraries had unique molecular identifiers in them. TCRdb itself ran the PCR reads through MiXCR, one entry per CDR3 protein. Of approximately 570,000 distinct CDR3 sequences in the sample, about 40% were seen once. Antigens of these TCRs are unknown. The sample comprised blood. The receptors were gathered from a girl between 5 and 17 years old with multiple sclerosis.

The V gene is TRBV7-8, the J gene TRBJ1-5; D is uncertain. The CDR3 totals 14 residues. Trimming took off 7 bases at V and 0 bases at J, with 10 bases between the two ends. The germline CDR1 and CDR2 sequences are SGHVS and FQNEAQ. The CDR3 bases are TGTGCCAGCATGGATTCCTATAGCAATCAGCCCCAGCATTTT. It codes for CASMDSYSNQPQHF.

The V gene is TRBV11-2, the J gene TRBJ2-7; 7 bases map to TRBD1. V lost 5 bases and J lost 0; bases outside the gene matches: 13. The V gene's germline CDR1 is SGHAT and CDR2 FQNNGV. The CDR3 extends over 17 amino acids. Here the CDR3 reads CASSRFPGQTSSYEQYF. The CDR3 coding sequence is TGTGCCAGCAGCCGATTTCCGGGACAGACGAGCTCCTACGAGCAGTACTTC.

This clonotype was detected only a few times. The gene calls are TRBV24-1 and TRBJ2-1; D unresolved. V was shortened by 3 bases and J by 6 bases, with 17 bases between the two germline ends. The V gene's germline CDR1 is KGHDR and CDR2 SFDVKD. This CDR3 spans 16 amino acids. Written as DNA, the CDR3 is TGTGCCACCAGTGATCCACCCAGCGCCGGGTCCAATGAGCAGTTCTTC. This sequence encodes CATSDPPSAGSNEQFF.

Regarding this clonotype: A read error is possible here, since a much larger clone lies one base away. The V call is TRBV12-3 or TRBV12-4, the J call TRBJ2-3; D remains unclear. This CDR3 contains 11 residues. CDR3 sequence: CASGVSSTRYF. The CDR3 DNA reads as TGTGCCAGCGGGGTTTCCTCTACGCGGTATTTT.

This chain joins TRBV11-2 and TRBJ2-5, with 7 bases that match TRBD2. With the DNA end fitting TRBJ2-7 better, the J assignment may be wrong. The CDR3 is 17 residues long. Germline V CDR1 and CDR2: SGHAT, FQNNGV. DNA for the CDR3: TGTGCCAGCAGCTCCCCCTTTAAGGAGCGGGGTGACTACGAGCAGTACTTC. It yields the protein CASSSPFKERGDYEQYF.

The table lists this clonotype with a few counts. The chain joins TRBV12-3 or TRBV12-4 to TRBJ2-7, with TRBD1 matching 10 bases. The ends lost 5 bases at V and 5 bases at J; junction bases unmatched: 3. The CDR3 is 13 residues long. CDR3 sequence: CASSHGTGDEQYF. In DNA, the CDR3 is TGTGCCAGCAGTCACGGGACAGGGGACGAGCAGTACTTC.

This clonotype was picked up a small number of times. CDR3 sequence: CASSYSPSDNEQFF. DNA of the CDR3: TGTGCCAGCAGTTACTCCCCTAGCGACAATGAGCAGTTCTTC. This chain joins TRBV6-5 and TRBJ2-1; a possible D gene is TRBD2 (6 bases). The germline V and J ends were trimmed by 0 bases and 5 bases, with 8 bases remaining between them. The CDR3 runs 14 residues. Germline-derived CDR1 and CDR2 are MNHEY and SVGAGI.

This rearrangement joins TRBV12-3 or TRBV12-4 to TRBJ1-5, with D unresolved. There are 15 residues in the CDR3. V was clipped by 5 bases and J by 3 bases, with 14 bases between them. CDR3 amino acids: CASSPGFHPNQPQHF. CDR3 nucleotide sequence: TGTGCCAGCAGTCCGGGATTCCACCCCAATCAGCCCCAGCATTTT.

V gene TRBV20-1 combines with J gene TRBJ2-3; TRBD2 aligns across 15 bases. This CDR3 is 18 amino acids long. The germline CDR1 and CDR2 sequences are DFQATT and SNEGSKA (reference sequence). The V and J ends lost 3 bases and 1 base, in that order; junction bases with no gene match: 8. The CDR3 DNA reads TGCAGTGCTAGGGCCGGGACTAGCGGGGGGCCTGGCACAGATACGCAGTATTTT. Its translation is CSARAGTSGGPGTDTQYF.

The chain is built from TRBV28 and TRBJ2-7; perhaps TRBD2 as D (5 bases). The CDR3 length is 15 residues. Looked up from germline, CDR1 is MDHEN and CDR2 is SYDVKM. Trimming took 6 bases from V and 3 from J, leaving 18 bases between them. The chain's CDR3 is CASSDRLPRGYEQYF. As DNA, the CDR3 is TGTGCCAGCAGCGATAGACTACCCAGAGGCTACGAGCAGTACTTC.

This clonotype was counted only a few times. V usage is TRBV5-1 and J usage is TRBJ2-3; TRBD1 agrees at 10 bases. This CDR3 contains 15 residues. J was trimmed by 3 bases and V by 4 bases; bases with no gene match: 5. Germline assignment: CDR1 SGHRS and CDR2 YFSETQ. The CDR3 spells CASSPDRGRTDTQYF. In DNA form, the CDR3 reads TGCGCCAGCAGCCCTGACAGGGGGCGGACAGATACGCAGTATTTT.

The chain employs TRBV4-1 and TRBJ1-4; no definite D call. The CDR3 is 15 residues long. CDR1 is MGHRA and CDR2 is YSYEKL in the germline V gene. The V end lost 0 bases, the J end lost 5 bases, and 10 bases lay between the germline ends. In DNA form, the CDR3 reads TGCGCCAGCAGCCAAGATCGGGAAGGCAATGAAAAACTGTTTTTT. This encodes CASSQDREGNEKLFF.

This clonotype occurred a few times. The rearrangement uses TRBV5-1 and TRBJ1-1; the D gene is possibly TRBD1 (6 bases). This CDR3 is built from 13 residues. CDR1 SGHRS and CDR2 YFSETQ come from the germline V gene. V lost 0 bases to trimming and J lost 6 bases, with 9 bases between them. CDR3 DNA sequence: TGCGCCAGCAGCTTGGGTGGGGGGCCTGAAGCTTTCTTT. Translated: CASSLGGGPEAFF.

The CDR3 region is CAISEDGYEQFF. DNA of the CDR3: TGTGCCATCAGTGAGGACGGCTATGAGCAGTTCTTC. V usage is TRBV10-3 and J usage is TRBJ2-1; D remains ambiguous. The CDR3 is 12 residues long. V lost 2 bases, J lost 8 bases, and 7 bases lay in between. The V gene's germline CDR1 is ENHRY and CDR2 SYGVKD.